The 6 T cell receptor beta chains in this list originate from one sample, sequenced in a study of glioma-infiltrating T cells after dendritic cell vaccination. Produced via immunoSEQ multiplex PCR; TCRdb's table is partial and in-frame only. This table has some 70,000 clones, about 81% appearing once. The source was blood, collected before dendritic cell vaccination. These receptors were taken from a human donor with glioblastoma.

The J gene is TRBJ2-5, the V gene TRBV6-5; tentatively, D is TRBD1 (6 bases). Per germline, CDR1 MNHEY and CDR2 SVGAGI. V was clipped by 4 bases and J by 5 bases, with 14 bases between them. The CDR3 is 14 amino acids. This chain's CDR3 is CASSSTGFWETQYF. In DNA form, the CDR3 reads TGTGCCAGCAGTTCTACAGGGTTTTGGGAGACCCAGTACTTC.

This clone was counted only a few times. This chain connects TRBV27 to TRBJ1-2; TRBD1 matches at 7 bases. The trim removed 6 bases at V and 3 bases at J, leaving 4 bases unmatched. Germline assignment: CDR1 MNHEY and CDR2 SMNVEV (reference sequence). The CDR3 is made up of 13 amino acids. The CDR3 is CASSRDRDYGYTF. The CDR3 DNA sequence: TGTGCCAGCAGCCGAGACAGGGACTATGGCTACACCTTC.

The chain carries TRBV4-1 and TRBJ2-3, with 9 bases fitting TRBD1. The junction had 6 bases not matched to a gene; V was cut back by 4 bases and J by 4 bases. Per germline, CDR1 MGHRA and CDR2 YSYEKL. The CDR3 length is 15 residues. Here the CDR3 reads CASSLPGQGADTQYF. In DNA, the CDR3 is TGCGCCAGCAGCCTACCGGGACAGGGTGCAGATACGCAGTATTTT.

The chain combines TRBV5-1 with TRBJ2-3; TRBD2 agrees at 11 bases. The CDR3 extends over 14 amino acids. Germline V gene sequence: CDR1 SGHRS, CDR2 YFSETQ. After removal of 4 bases from V and 7 bases from J, the junction contained 5 bases not matched to a gene. The CDR3 coding sequence is TGCGCCAGCAGCACTTCTAGCGGGGGGTATACGCAGTATTTT. Translation gives CASSTSSGGYTQYF.

The chain links TRBV6-5 to TRBJ2-7; the D gene is possibly TRBD2 (6 bases). Per the germline V gene, CDR1 is MNHEY and CDR2 is SVGAGI. Trimming took off 6 bases at V and 2 bases at J, with 11 bases between the two ends. This CDR3 spans 13 amino acids. The DNA for the CDR3 is TGTGCCAGCAGCGACGGGGAGGCCTACGAGCAGTACTTC. Its protein product is CASSDGEAYEQYF.

The chain recombines TRBV5-1 with TRBJ2-4; D may be TRBD1 (6 bases). Germline V gene data show CDR1 as SGHRS and CDR2 as YFSETQ. The CDR3 runs to 15 residues. Trimming pared 2 bases from V and 0 bases from J, leaving 9 bases between. CDR3 protein: CASSFGQLAKNIQYF. The CDR3 region has the DNA TGCGCCAGCAGCTTCGGACAGCTAGCCAAAAACATTCAGTACTTC.